The T cell receptor (beta chain) under discussion was sequenced for a study of blood T cell repertoires in COVID-19. Germline assignment: CDR1 MDHEN and CDR2 SYDVKM. The CDR3 runs to 16 residues. V lost 7 bases to trimming and J lost 3 bases; unmatched junction nucleotides: 15. Enrollees, about 18 to 95 years old, lived in roughly 24 US areas. The table came from immunoSEQ multiplex PCR; TCRdb's copy has only in-frame clones and leaves some out. The sample lists 300,000 to 350,000 clones, 80% to 90% occurring once. The sample taken for sequencing was PBMCs or T cells enriched from blood (not recorded which). This TCR derives from a woman in her forties with acute COVID-19. This chain uses TRBV28 with TRBJ2-7; 7 bases line up with TRBD1. The CDR3 reads CASNPQGRGLIYEQYF. The CDR3 coding sequence is TGTGCCAGCAACCCCCAGGGCAGGGGGTTAATCTACGAGCAGTACTTC.